This T cell receptor (beta chain) was recorded in a study of blood T cell repertoires in COVID-19. Study-level information: PBMCs, B-cell-depleted T cells, or T cells were the source of the cDNA or gDNA that made up the material.

This CDR3 has 16 residues. Trimming took 2 bases from V and 2 from J, leaving 13 bases between them. The germline gives CDR1 MNHNY, CDR2 SVGAGI (reference sequence). This clone was seen just once. In the original workflow: Amplification from reference gene primers served as the basis for estimated nucleated cell counts. Profiled with immunoSEQ multiplex PCR; TCRdb holds only in-frame clones, not every one. V, J and clone size derive from that table, while D and trimming were established from the DNA sequence. The sample lists a few hundred thousand clones, 86% occurring once. This TCR came from an older woman with COVID-19, enrolled during active disease. This chain uses TRBV6-6 with TRBJ2-1, with D possibly being TRBD2 (5 bases). Material for sequencing was peripheral blood. CDR3 DNA: TGTGCCAGCAGTTACCGAGGGAAAGGGACCTACAATGAGCAGTTCTTC. Translated: CASSYRGKGTYNEQFF.